This T cell receptor (beta chain) was documented in a study of blood T cell repertoires in COVID-19. Adults between roughly 18 and 89 years of age took part from under 25 US areas. Two negative PCRs, clearance, or symptom resolution characterized the recovered Cohort 3 donors. Original handling: Amplification of reference gene primers was used by the study to estimate nucleated cell counts. Assay: immunoSEQ multiplex PCR; the TCRdb copy retains only in-frame clones and omits some. V, J and clone size were drawn from that table, and D and trimming were deduced from the DNA. The repertoire holds some 300,000 clones, with over 75% as singletons. There are 13 residues in the CDR3. V trimming: 8 bases; J trimming: 3 bases; junction bases outside the gene matches: 5.

The TCR originated in a young man who had recovered from COVID-19. J is TRBJ1-5 and V is TRBV5-3, with TRBD1 matching 7 bases. TRBV5-3 is filed as an ORF, its function uncertain. Sequencing was performed on PBMCs or T cells enriched from blood (not recorded which). CDR3 sequence: CASPTGHNQPQHF. For the CDR3, the DNA is TGTGCCAGCCCGACAGGGCACAATCAGCCCCAGCATTTT.